The 21 T cell receptor beta chains listed next were all sequenced from one sample in a study of graft-versus-host responses after intestinal transplantation. This table comes from immunoSEQ multiplex PCR, and its TCRdb copy is limited to in-frame clones, with some not included. The sample comprises around 20,000 clones, around 42% of which are singletons, and about 1% rests with the top ten. Material: alloreactive CD4+ T cells from a mixed lymphocyte reaction culture, obtained before intestinal transplant. Subset specified: CFSE-low proliferating T cells sorted from roughly six-day pre-transplant mixed lymphocyte reaction (GvH or HvG direction). These TCRs come from a human patient who received an intestinal transplant.

The chain is built from TRBV2 and TRBJ1-1; 7 bases match TRBD1. The CDR3 loop spans 14 amino acids. With V trimmed by 4 bases and J by 0 bases, 2 bases remained unmatched. Germline V gene data show CDR1 as SNHLY and CDR2 as FYNNEI. CDR3 nucleotides: TGTGCCAGCAGTGGAGGACAGGTGAACACTGAAGCTTTCTTT. It translates to CASSGGQVNTEAFF.

This clone was found once. The chain couples TRBV6-1 to TRBJ2-7; TRBD2 might be the D (6 bases). The CDR3 has 13 amino acids. V was cut by 7 bases and J by 2 bases, with 12 bases left in between. Looked up from germline, CDR1 is MNHNS and CDR2 is SASEGT. The CDR3 sequence: CASTTGLAYEQYF. The CDR3 nucleotides are TGTGCCAGCACCACGGGACTGGCCTACGAGCAGTACTTC.

V usage is TRBV27 and J usage is TRBJ2-5; 11 bases agree with TRBD1. The CDR3 runs to 16 residues. The trim removed 1 base at V and 6 bases at J, leaving 7 bases unmatched. Germline CDR1 reads MNHEY; CDR2 reads SMNVEV (reference sequence). The CDR3 nucleotides are TGTGCCAGCAGTTTATTTGGGACAGGGGGGGAAAAGACCCAGTACTTC. This translates into CASSLFGTGGEKTQYF.

The J gene is TRBJ2-3, the V gene TRBV5-1, with 11 bases aligning to TRBD2. Germline loops: CDR1 SGHRS, CDR2 YFSETQ. The V gene end was trimmed by 4 bases and the J gene end by 4 bases; junction bases not matched to a gene: 8. CDR3 length equals 16 residues. The CDR3 loop reads CASSGLTSGGPDTQYF. DNA of the CDR3: TGCGCCAGCAGCGGCCTCACTAGCGGGGGACCAGATACGCAGTATTTT.

This chain links TRBV27 with TRBJ1-1; D unresolved. The CDR3 is 14 amino acids. CDR1 is MNHEY, CDR2 SMNVEV, per germline (reference sequence). The germline V and J ends were trimmed by 1 base and 1 base, with 7 bases remaining between them. The CDR3 loop reads CASSLWSGNTEAFF. The CDR3 DNA sequence: TGTGCCAGCAGTTTATGGTCAGGGAACACTGAAGCTTTCTTT.

V is TRBV6-6 and J is TRBJ2-5; a possible D gene is TRBD2 (7 bases). This CDR3 has 14 amino acids. Germline CDR1 and CDR2: MNHNY and SVGAGI (reference sequence). Deletions cut 6 bases from V and 1 base from J, with 12 bases between. This CDR3 reads CASSPRGPQETQYF. The CDR3 bases are TGTGCCAGCAGCCCGCGGGGGCCCCAAGAGACCCAGTACTTC.

This clone was detected only once. The chain couples TRBV27 to TRBJ1-1; weak D call: TRBD1 (5 bases). This CDR3 has 15 amino acids. The germline V and J ends were trimmed by 3 bases and 5 bases, with 16 bases remaining between them. Germline values: CDR1 MNHEY, CDR2 SMNVEV (reference sequence). The CDR3 here is CASSFFRDSGTEAFF. CDR3 nucleotide sequence: TGTGCCAGCAGTTTTTTCAGAGACAGCGGGACTGAAGCTTTCTTT.

This clone was recorded a few times. The V and J genes are TRBV6-1 and TRBJ2-4, with a weak D call TRBD2 (7 bases). Germline lookup yields CDR1 MNHNS and CDR2 SASEGT. The CDR3 totals 15 residues. Deletions cut 6 bases from V and 1 base from J, with 13 bases between. CDR3 amino acids: CASRTGGAAKNIQYF. CDR3 coding DNA: TGTGCCAGCAGGACTGGGGGGGCGGCCAAAAACATTCAGTACTTC.

This clone occurred a few times. The V call is TRBV10-3, the J call TRBJ1-1; D unclear. This CDR3 has 14 residues. Trimming took 7 bases from V and 3 from J, leaving 15 bases between them. CDR1 and CDR2 from the germline V gene are ENHRY and SYGVKD. The CDR3: CAIIGEGPDTEAFF. In nucleotides, the CDR3 is TGTGCCATCATCGGTGAGGGTCCAGACACTGAAGCTTTCTTT.

This chain joins TRBV9 and TRBJ2-1; possibly TRBD1 for D (5 bases). Germline CDR1 and CDR2: SGDLS and YYNGEE. The V end lost 3 bases, the J end lost 6 bases, and 22 bases lay between the germline ends. This CDR3 has 17 residues. The CDR3 here is CASSAATGTAGPNEQFF. In nucleotides, the CDR3 is TGTGCCAGCAGCGCCGCCACAGGAACCGCAGGGCCCAATGAGCAGTTCTTC.

The J gene is TRBJ2-3, the V gene TRBV19; 7 bases line up with TRBD1. The trim removed 7 bases at V and 0 bases at J, leaving 7 bases unmatched. There are 15 residues in the CDR3. Germline CDR1 and CDR2: LNHDA and SQIVND (reference sequence). The CDR3 loop reads CASTPGGLSTDTQYF. CDR3 in DNA: TGTGCCAGTACCCCAGGGGGTCTTAGCACAGATACGCAGTATTTT. Full variable domain (missing parts from reference TRBV19 and TRBJ2-3): DGGITQSPKYLFRKEGQNVTLSCEQNLNHDAMYWYRQDPGQGLRLIYYSQIVNDFQKGDIAEGYSVSREKKESFPLTVTSAQKNPTAFYLCASTPGGLSTDTQYFGPGTRLTVL.

The chain carries TRBV18 and TRBJ2-7; D not certain. V was clipped by 1 base and J by 1 base, with 5 bases between them. The germline CDR1 and CDR2 sequences are KGHSH and LQKENI. There are 13 residues in the CDR3. CDR3 protein: CASSPLLSYEQYF. For the CDR3, the DNA is TGTGCCAGCTCACCACTCTTATCCTACGAGCAGTACTTC.

J is TRBJ2-7 and V is TRBV7-9; D is ambiguous. Trimming stripped 3 bases from V and 5 bases from J, with 14 bases between. Per germline, CDR1 SEHNR and CDR2 FQNEAQ (reference sequence). CDR3 length: 14 amino acids. The CDR3, as DNA: TGTGCCAGCAGCTTCGAGTCCTTGTACCACGAGCAGTACTTC. This gives the protein CASSFESLYHEQYF.

The chain combines TRBV9 with TRBJ1-3; the match to TRBD1 covers 8 bases. CDR3 length: 17 amino acids. J gave up 0 bases and V 5 bases, and 10 bases lay outside the gene matches. Germline assignment: CDR1 SGDLS and CDR2 YYNGEE. CDR3 protein: CASSPWQGADSGNTIYF. In DNA, the CDR3 is TGTGCCAGCAGTCCATGGCAGGGGGCGGACTCTGGAAACACCATATATTTT.

The chain links TRBV5-5 to TRBJ2-5; D uncertain. V lost 7 bases and J lost 3, with 4 bases in between. This CDR3 spans 10 amino acids. Germline CDR1 and CDR2: SGHKS and YYEKEE (reference sequence). Here the CDR3 reads CASGKETQYF. DNA for the CDR3: TGTGCCAGCGGCAAAGAGACCCAGTACTTC.

The rearrangement uses TRBV5-1 and TRBJ2-3; 9 nucleotides match TRBD2. Germline assignment: CDR1 SGHRS and CDR2 YFSETQ. CDR3 size: 15 residues. V shed 4 bases, J shed 1 base, and the junction held 4 bases outside the gene matches. The CDR3 DNA reads TGCGCCAGCAGCAGCGCTAGCGGGGGCACAGATACGCAGTATTTT. Translated, it gives CASSSASGGTDTQYF.

The V call is TRBV9, the J call TRBJ2-3; TRBD1 matches 8 bases. This CDR3 is built from 14 residues. The trim removed 0 bases at V and 6 bases at J, leaving 3 bases unmatched. Looked up from germline, CDR1 is SGDLS and CDR2 is YYNGEE. This CDR3 is CASSVVGDRDTQYF. CDR3 DNA: TGTGCCAGCAGCGTAGTGGGGGACAGGGATACGCAGTATTTT.

This clone has just a few counts. The chain is built from TRBV6-1 and TRBJ1-6; TRBD1 is a possible D gene (6 bases). The V gene lost 2 bases and the J gene lost 12 bases, with 11 bases spanning the gap. This CDR3 comprises 13 residues. Looked up from germline, CDR1 is MNHNS and CDR2 is SASEGT. The CDR3 bases are TGTGCCAGCAGTGAAAACAGGGAATTACCCCTCCACTTT. Translation gives CASSENRELPLHF.

A single count supports this clone. This chain connects TRBV7-6 to TRBJ1-1; a weak D match, TRBD1 (5 bases). V was trimmed by 7 bases and J by 0 bases, leaving 15 bases between them. CDR1 is SGHVS, CDR2 FNYEAQ, per germline. This CDR3 has 15 residues. Here the CDR3 reads CASTEGGAMNTEAFF. CDR3 bases: TGTGCCAGCACCGAGGGAGGGGCGATGAACACTGAAGCTTTCTTT.

This clone rates as medium-sized. The chain combines TRBV2 with TRBJ1-6; D may be TRBD1 (5 bases). V gave up 8 bases and J gave up 0 bases, with 11 bases separating them. The germline gives CDR1 SNHLY, CDR2 FYNNEI. This CDR3 is 15 amino acids long. As DNA, the CDR3 is TGTGCCAGCGGGGGGATATTCTCCTATAATTCACCCCTCCACTTT. Translating gives CASGGIFSYNSPLHF. The whole variable domain, filled in from reference TRBV2 and TRBJ1-6, reads EPEVTQTPSHQVTQMGQEVILRCVPISNHLYFYWYRQILGQKVEFLVSFYNNEISEKSEIFDDQFSVERPDGSNFTLKIRSTKLEDSAMYFCASGGIFSYNSPLHFGNGTRLTVT.

The V and J genes are TRBV13 and TRBJ2-1, with TRBD2 identical over 8 bases. The CDR3 has 17 residues. The ends lost 0 bases at V and 8 bases at J; junction bases unmatched: 12. Germline CDR1 is PRHDT and CDR2 is FYEKMQ (reference sequence). CDR3 sequence reads: CASSLGGDGGANDEQFF. CDR3 in DNA: TGTGCCAGCAGCTTAGGGGGGGACGGGGGGGCCAACGATGAGCAGTTCTTC.